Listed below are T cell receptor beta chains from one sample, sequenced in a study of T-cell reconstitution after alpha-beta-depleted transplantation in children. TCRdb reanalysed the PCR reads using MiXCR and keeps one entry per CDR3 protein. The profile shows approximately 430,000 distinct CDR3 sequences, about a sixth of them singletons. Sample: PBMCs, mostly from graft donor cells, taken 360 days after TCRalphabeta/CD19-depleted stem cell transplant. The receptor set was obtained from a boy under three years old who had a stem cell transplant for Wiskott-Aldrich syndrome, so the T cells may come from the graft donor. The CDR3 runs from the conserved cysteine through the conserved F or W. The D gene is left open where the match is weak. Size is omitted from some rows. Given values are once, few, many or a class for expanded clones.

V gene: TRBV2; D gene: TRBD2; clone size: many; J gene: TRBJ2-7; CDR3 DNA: TGTGCCAGCTCTTGGACTAGCGGCTCCTTGGGTAAGGTCGAGCAGTACTTC; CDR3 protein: CASSWTSGSLGKVEQYF
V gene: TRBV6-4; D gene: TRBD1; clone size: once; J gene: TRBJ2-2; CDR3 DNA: TGTGCCAGCAGAAAACAGGGGGCGAGAACCGGGGAGCTGTTTTTT; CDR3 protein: CASRKQGARTGELFF
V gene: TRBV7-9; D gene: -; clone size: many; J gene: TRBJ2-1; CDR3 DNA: TGTGCCAGCAGCTTACCTTTCACCTCCGGGACCAAAAACAATGAGCAGTTCTTC; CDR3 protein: CASSLPFTSGTKNNEQFF
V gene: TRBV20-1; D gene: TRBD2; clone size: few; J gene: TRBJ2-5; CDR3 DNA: TGCAGTGCTAGGGCCCCGGGACTAGCGGTAGAGACCCAGTACTTC; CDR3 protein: CSARAPGLAVETQYF
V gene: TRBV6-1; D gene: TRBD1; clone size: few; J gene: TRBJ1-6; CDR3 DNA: TGTGCCAGCACTCAGACAGGGGGCTCCTATAATTCACCCCTCCACTTT; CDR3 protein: CASTQTGGSYNSPLHF
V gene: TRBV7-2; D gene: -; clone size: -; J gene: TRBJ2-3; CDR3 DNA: TGTGCCAGCAGCCCGAGATCTAGCTTTGGGGATACGCAGTATTTT; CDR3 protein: CASSPRSSFGDTQYF
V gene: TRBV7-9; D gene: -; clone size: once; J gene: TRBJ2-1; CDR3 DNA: TGTGCCAGCAACCCCGGGCTCCTTTACAATGAGCAGTTCTTC; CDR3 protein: CASNPGLLYNEQFF
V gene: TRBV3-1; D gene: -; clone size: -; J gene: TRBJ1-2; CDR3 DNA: TGTGCCAGCAGCCAAACGTGGGGGGGTAGGGGCTACACCTTC; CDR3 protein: CASSQTWGGRGYTF
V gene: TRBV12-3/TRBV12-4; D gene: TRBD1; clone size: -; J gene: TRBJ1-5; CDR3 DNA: TGTGCCAGCAGCCTTTCTGGGACAGGGTCTGATCAGCCCCAGCATTTT; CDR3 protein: CASSLSGTGSDQPQHF
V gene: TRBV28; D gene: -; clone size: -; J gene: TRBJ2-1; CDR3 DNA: TGTGCCAGCAGTTTTTTCTCCTACAATGAGCAGTTCTTC; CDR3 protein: CASSFFSYNEQFF
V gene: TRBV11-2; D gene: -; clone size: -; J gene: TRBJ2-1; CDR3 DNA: TGTGCCAGCAGCTTTAAGGAGTTCTCACCTCAGTTCTTC; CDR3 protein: CASSFKEFSPQFF
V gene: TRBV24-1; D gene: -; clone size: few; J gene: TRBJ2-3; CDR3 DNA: TGTGCCACCAGTGATTTGCGAGCTCCGGCAGATACGCAGTATTTT; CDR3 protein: CATSDLRAPADTQYF
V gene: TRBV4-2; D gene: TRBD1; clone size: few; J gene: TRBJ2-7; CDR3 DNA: TGTGCCAGCAGCCAAATCGGGACAGGGTTATCCTACGAGCAGTACTTC; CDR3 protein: CASSQIGTGLSYEQYF
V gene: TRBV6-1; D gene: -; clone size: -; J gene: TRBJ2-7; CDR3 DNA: TGTGCCAGTTCCGGGCAAAGGGGCTACGAGCAGTACTTC; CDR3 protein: CASSGQRGYEQYF
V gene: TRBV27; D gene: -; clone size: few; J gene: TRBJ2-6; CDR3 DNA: TGTGCCAGCAGTCTGATTGGGAACAGGGCCTACTCTGGGGCCAACGTCCTGACTTTC; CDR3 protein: CASSLIGNRAYSGANVLTF
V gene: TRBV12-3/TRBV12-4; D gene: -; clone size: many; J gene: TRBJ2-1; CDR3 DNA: TGTGCCAGCAGCTCGGGGACGTACAATGAGCAGTTCTTC; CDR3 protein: CASSSGTYNEQFF
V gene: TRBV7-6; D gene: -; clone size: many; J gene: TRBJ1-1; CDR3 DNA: TGTGCCAGCAGCTTAGCGGTAGGCACTGAAGCTTTCTTT; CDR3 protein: CASSLAVGTEAFF
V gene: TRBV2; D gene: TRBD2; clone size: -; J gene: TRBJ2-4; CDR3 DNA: TGTGCCAGCAGTGAAATGGCTAGCGGGGGTGGTTGGGCCAAAAACATTCAGTACTTC; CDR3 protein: CASSEMASGGGWAKNIQYF
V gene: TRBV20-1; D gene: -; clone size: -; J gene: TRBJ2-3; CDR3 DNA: TGCAGTGCTAGAGATCCCGGACTACCGTCCACAGATACGCAGTATTTT; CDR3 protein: CSARDPGLPSTDTQYF
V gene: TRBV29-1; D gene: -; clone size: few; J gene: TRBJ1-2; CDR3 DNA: TGCAGCGTTGGCGGCACTCGCTACACCTTC; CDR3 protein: CSVGGTRYTF
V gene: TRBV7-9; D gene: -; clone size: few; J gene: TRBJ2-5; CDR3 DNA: TGTGCCAGCAGCCCTAGCCCCTTTACCACCAAGACCCAGTACTTC; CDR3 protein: CASSPSPFTTKTQYF
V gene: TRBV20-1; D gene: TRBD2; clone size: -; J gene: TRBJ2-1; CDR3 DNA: TGCAGTGTGGGACTAGCGGGTCGCTCCTACAATGAGCAGTTCTTC; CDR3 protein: CSVGLAGRSYNEQFF
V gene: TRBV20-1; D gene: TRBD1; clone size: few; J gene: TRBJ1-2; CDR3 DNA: TGCAGTGCCAGGACAGGGGGCAAGTATGGCTACACCTTC; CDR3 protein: CSARTGGKYGYTF
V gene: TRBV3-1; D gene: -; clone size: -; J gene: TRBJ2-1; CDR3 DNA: TGTGCCAGCAGCCCGTTGGAGGCCGGAAGGGACAAGGAGCAGTTCTTC; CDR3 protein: CASSPLEAGRDKEQFF
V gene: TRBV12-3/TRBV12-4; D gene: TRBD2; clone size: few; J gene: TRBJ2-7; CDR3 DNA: TGTGCCAGCAGCACTAGCGGGGGCTACTACGAGCAGTACTTC; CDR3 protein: CASSTSGGYYEQYF
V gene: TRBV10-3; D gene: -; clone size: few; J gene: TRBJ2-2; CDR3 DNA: TGTGCCATCAGTGACGGTAACAGCGCAACCGGGGAGCTGTTTTTT; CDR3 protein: CAISDGNSATGELFF
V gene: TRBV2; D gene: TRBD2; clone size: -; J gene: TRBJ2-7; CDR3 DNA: TGTGCCAGCAGTGGAAGCGGGAGGGGGGGTTACGAGCAGTACTTC; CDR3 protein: CASSGSGRGGYEQYF
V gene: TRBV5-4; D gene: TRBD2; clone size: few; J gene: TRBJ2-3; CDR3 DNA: TGTGCCAGCAGCTTTAATGGACTAGTCCGCACAGATACGCAGTATTTT; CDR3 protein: CASSFNGLVRTDTQYF
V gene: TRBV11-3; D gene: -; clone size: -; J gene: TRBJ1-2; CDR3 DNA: TGTGCCAGCAGCCCGATGCTAGGGGACTATGGCTACACCTTC; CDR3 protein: CASSPMLGDYGYTF
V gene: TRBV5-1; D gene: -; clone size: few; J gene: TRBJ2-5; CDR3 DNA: TGCGCCAGCAGCTTGTTAGTGGGGTGGCAAGAGACCCAGTACTTC; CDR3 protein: CASSLLVGWQETQYF
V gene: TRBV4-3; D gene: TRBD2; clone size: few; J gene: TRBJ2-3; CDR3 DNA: TGCGCCAGCAGCCAAGAGGGTAGCGGGAGGGCCGGAGATACGCAGTATTTT; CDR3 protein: CASSQEGSGRAGDTQYF
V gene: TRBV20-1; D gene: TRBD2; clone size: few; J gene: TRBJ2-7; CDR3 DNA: TGCAGTGCCGTGACGGGACTAGCAGCTTACGAGCAGTACTTC; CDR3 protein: CSAVTGLAAYEQYF
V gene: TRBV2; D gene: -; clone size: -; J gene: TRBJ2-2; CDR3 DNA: TGTGCCAGCAGTGAACGCAGTTCGAACACCGGGGAGCTGTTTTTT; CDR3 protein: CASSERSSNTGELFF
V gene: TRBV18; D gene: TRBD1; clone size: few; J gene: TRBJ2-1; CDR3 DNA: TGTGCCAGCTCACCACTTGGGACAGGGATTAAGAATGAGCAGTTCTTC; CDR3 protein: CASSPLGTGIKNEQFF
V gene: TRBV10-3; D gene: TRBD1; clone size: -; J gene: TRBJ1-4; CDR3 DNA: TGTGCCATCAGTGGAACACAGGGGGCTTTTGAAAAACTGTTTTTT; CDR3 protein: CAISGTQGAFEKLFF
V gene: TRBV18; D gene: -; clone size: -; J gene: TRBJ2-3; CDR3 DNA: TGTGCCAGCTCACCGACTACGCAGTATTTT; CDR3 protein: CASSPTTQYF
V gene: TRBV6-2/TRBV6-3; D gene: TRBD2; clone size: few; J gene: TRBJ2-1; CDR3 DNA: TGTGCCAGCAGTTTCAATACAAATCCGGGACTAGGGTACAATGAGCAGTTCTTC; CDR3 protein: CASSFNTNPGLGYNEQFF
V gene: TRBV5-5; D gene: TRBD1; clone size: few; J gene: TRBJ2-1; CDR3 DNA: TGTGCCAGCAGACCGGGACAGGGGGCGTCTGAGCAGTTCTTC; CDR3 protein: CASRPGQGASEQFF
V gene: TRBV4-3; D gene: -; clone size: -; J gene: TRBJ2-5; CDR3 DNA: TGCGCCAGCAGCCAGACCGGGTTCGGGGCGGTTCAAGAGACCCAGTACTTC; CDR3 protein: CASSQTGFGAVQETQYF
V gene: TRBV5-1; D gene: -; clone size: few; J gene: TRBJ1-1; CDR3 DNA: TGCGCCAGCAGCATCAGCGAACGGAACACTGAAGCTTTCTTT; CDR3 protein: CASSISERNTEAFF
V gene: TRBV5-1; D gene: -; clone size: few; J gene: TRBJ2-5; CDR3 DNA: TGCGCCAGCAGCTTTTCACGAGGCGGCGGGGAGACCCAGTACTTC; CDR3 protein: CASSFSRGGGETQYF
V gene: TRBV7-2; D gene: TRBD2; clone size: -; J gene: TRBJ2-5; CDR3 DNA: TGTGCCGCCCGGCGGGGACTAGCGGGAGTTTCCCAAGAGACCCAGTACTTC; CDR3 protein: CAARRGLAGVSQETQYF
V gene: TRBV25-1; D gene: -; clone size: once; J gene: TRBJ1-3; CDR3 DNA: TGTGCCAGCAGTCAGTTCCTCTCTGGAAACACCATATATTTT; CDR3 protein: CASSQFLSGNTIYF
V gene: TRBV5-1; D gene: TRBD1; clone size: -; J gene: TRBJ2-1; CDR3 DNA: TGCGCCAGCAGCCAATGGACAGGAGATGACAATGAGCAGTTCTTC; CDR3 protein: CASSQWTGDDNEQFF
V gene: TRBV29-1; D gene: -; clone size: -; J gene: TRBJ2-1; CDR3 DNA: TGCAGCGTTGGGAGGTCGGAAACCTACAATGAGCAGTTCTTC; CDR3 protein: CSVGRSETYNEQFF
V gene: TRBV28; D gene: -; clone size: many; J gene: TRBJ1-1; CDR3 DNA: TGTGCCAGCAGATTGTTAGAAAACTCAAAGAACACTGAAGCTTTCTTT; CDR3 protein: CASRLLENSKNTEAFF
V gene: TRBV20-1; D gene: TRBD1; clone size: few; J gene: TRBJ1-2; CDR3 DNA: TGCAGTGCTAGACAGGGGGCGACTAACTATGGCTACACCTTC; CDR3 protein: CSARQGATNYGYTF
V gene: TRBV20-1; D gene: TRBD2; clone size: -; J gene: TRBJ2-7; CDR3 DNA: TGCAGTGCTAGTAAGACTAGCGGGGGCTACGAGCAGTACTTC; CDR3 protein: CSASKTSGGYEQYF
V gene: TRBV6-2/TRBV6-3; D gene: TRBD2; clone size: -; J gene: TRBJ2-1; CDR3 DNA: TGTGCCAGCAGAGACTCGGGACTAGCGGGATTCGGTGAGCAGTTCTTC; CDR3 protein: CASRDSGLAGFGEQFF
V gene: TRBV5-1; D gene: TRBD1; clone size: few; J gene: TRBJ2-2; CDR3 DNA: TGCGCCAGCAGCTTGGCAGGACAGGGGCCTCCTGGGGCCGGGGAGCTGTTTTTT; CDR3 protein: CASSLAGQGPPGAGELFF
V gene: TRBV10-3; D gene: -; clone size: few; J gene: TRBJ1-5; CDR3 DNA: TGTGCCATCAGCGCCCATAGCAATCAGCCCCAGCATTTT; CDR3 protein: CAISAHSNQPQHF
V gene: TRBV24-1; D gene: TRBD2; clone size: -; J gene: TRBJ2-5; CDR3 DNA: TGTGCCACCAGTGAAACCCGGACTAGAAGTCTGTCCCAAGAGACCCAGTACTTC; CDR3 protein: CATSETRTRSLSQETQYF
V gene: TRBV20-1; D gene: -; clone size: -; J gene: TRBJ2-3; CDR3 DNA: TGCAGTGCTAGAGGGGCAAGAGGCACAGATACGCAGTATTTT; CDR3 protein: CSARGARGTDTQYF